This is a list of T cell receptor beta chains from one sample in a study of early T cells in non-severe SARS-CoV-2 infection. Using its own MiXCR run on the 5' RACE reads, TCRdb lists one record per CDR3 protein. The data hold approximately 77,000 distinct CDR3 sequences, with around a sixth observed a single time. The source material was whole blood. The receptors here all came from an adult who was a healthcare worker with PCR-confirmed SARS-CoV-2 infection or an uninfected control (not recorded which). CDR3s include the opening cysteine and the closing phenylalanine or tryptophan. Each record gives: J gene, clone size, D gene, V gene, CDR3 protein, CDR3 DNA. D genes are given only for firm matches. Size is stated for part of the rows, as once, few or many counts, or as a class when the clone is expanded.

TRBJ1-2 many NA TRBV5-6 CASILVGTHYGYTF TGTGCCAGCATCCTCGTCGGGACCCACTATGGCTACACCTTC
TRBJ1-6 NA NA TRBV3-1 CASSNRVTNSPLHF TGTGCCAGCAGCAACAGGGTTACTAATTCACCCCTCCACTTT
TRBJ1-4 few TRBD1 TRBV5-1 CASSLQGEKLFF TGCGCCAGCAGCCTACAGGGGGAAAAACTGTTTTTT
TRBJ1-1 few NA TRBV6-5 CASSYWQDTEAFF TGTGCCAGCAGTTACTGGCAAGACACTGAAGCTTTCTTT
TRBJ1-2 NA NA TRBV29-1 CSVEGREGGYGYTF TGCAGCGTTGAAGGAAGGGAAGGTGGATATGGCTACACCTTC
TRBJ2-4 few TRBD1 TRBV6-6 CASRQGNKNIQYF TGTGCCAGCAGACAGGGGAACAAAAACATTCAGTACTTC
TRBJ2-3 few TRBD2 TRBV2 CASTTSAPADTQYF TGTGCCAGCACTACTAGCGCACCGGCCGATACGCAGTATTTT
TRBJ2-1 many NA TRBV5-1 CASSLGQSTYNEQFF TGCGCCAGCAGCCTCGGACAGAGCACCTACAATGAGCAGTTCTTC
TRBJ2-1 few TRBD2 TRBV9 CASSPRTSWVNEQFF TGTGCCAGCAGCCCTAGGACTAGCTGGGTCAATGAGCAGTTCTTC
TRBJ2-7 NA NA TRBV28 CASSFTSYEQYF TGTGCCAGCAGTTTTACTTCCTACGAGCAGTACTTC
TRBJ1-2 NA TRBD1 TRBV5-1 CASTPQGQGAGGYTF TGCGCCAGCACCCCCCAAGGACAGGGGGCTGGAGGCTACACCTTC
TRBJ1-5 few NA TRBV7-6 CASSLEASSNQPQHF TGTGCCAGCAGCTTAGAGGCCTCTAGCAATCAGCCCCAGCATTTT
TRBJ2-1 NA NA TRBV29-1 CSVGVYNEQFF TGCAGCGTTGGAGTTTACAATGAGCAGTTCTTC
TRBJ2-5 many TRBD2 TRBV5-1 CASSFPAGGQETQYF TGCGCCAGCAGCTTCCCAGCGGGGGGCCAAGAGACCCAGTACTTC
TRBJ1-1 many TRBD1 TRBV6-1 CAVKLQGYTEAFF TGTGCCGTCAAACTACAGGGGTACACTGAAGCTTTCTTT
TRBJ1-5 NA TRBD1 TRBV29-1 CSASAGGGQPQHF TGCAGCGCATCCGCAGGGGGCGGTCAGCCCCAGCATTTT
TRBJ2-7 many NA TRBV3-1 CASSQDLYEQYF TGTGCCAGCAGCCAAGACTTGTACGAGCAGTACTTC
TRBJ1-6 few NA TRBV27 CASSLDLRKTGGRSPLHF TGTGCCAGCAGTCTAGATCTCAGAAAAACCGGAGGGAGGTCACCCCTCCACTTT
TRBJ1-5 NA TRBD1 TRBV9 CASSVGTGEAQPQHF TGTGCCAGCAGCGTAGGGACAGGGGAGGCTCAGCCCCAGCATTTT
TRBJ1-5 few NA TRBV19 CASSIGQLYSNQPQHF TGTGCCAGTAGTATCGGACAGCTTTATAGCAATCAGCCCCAGCATTTT
TRBJ1-2 NA NA TRBV6-2/TRBV6-3 CASSTSFPRDGYTF TGTGCCAGCAGCACTAGCTTCCCCAGGGATGGCTACACCTTC
TRBJ2-6 few TRBD1 TRBV9 CASRQGSSGANVLTF TGTGCCAGCCGACAGGGTTCCTCTGGGGCCAACGTCCTGACTTTC
TRBJ2-1 many NA TRBV7-9 CASSLSDEQFF TGTGCCAGCAGCTTGTCCGATGAGCAGTTCTTC
TRBJ2-1 many NA TRBV20-1 CSARDTDEQFF TGCAGTGCTAGAGATACCGATGAGCAGTTCTTC
TRBJ1-5 NA NA TRBV28 CASSPPRRQPQHF TGTGCCAGCAGTCCCCCGAGGAGGCAGCCCCAGCATTTT
TRBJ2-2 NA NA TRBV7-9 CASSPRDRGSTGELFF TGTGCCAGCAGCCCGCGGGACAGAGGCAGCACCGGGGAGCTGTTTTTT
TRBJ1-5 many TRBD1 TRBV20-1 CSARAWDRFNQPQHF TGCAGTGCTAGAGCTTGGGACAGGTTCAATCAGCCCCAGCATTTT
TRBJ2-3 few NA TRBV9 CASSVVSGTSTDTQYF TGTGCCAGCAGCGTAGTATCGGGAACTAGCACAGATACGCAGTATTTT
TRBJ2-2 NA NA TRBV30 CAWRWSSANTGELFF TGTGCCTGGAGATGGTCTAGCGCGAACACCGGGGAGCTGTTTTTT
TRBJ2-5 NA NA TRBV4-1 CASSLSSLAQLETQYF TGCGCCAGCAGCCTCAGCAGCCTCGCCCAATTAGAGACCCAGTACTTC
TRBJ2-7 many NA TRBV20-1 CSATTGTLGYEQYF TGCAGTGCTACGACAGGGACTCTAGGATACGAGCAGTACTTC
TRBJ2-3 few NA TRBV3-1 CASSRPTDTQYF TGTGCCAGCAGTCGACCGACAGATACGCAGTATTTT
TRBJ1-1 few NA TRBV7-9 CASSLLGSASSMNTEAFF TGTGCCAGCAGCTTACTAGGGTCGGCCTCTTCTATGAACACTGAAGCTTTCTTT
TRBJ2-3 NA NA TRBV27 CASSPQGVTQYF TGTGCCAGCAGTCCCCAGGGAGTTACGCAGTATTTT
TRBJ1-4 many NA TRBV20-1 CSARDGWQGSEKLFF TGCAGTGCTAGAGACGGCTGGCAGGGGAGTGAAAAACTGTTTTTT
TRBJ2-7 NA TRBD2 TRBV6-1 CASSYTGTRHEQYF TGTGCCAGCAGTTACACCGGGACTAGGCACGAGCAGTACTTC
TRBJ1-2 few NA TRBV2 CASSERRRGDGYTF TGTGCCAGCAGTGAAAGGCGGAGGGGCGATGGCTACACCTTC
TRBJ2-1 NA TRBD2 TRBV6-2/TRBV6-3 CASSESGASYNEQFF TGTGCCAGCAGTGAAAGCGGGGCCTCCTACAATGAGCAGTTCTTC
TRBJ1-1 NA NA TRBV27 CASSYLLGTEAFF TGTGCCAGCAGTTACCTATTAGGAACTGAAGCTTTCTTT
TRBJ2-1 few TRBD1 TRBV2 CAAIGGVIGEQFF TGTGCCGCAATAGGGGGCGTCATTGGTGAGCAGTTCTTC
TRBJ2-1 few NA TRBV20-1 CSARHRTSYNEQFF TGCAGTGCTAGACACAGGACCTCCTACAATGAGCAGTTCTTC
TRBJ2-5 NA NA TRBV29-1 CSGGGGEETQYF TGCAGCGGTGGTGGAGGGGAAGAGACCCAGTACTTC